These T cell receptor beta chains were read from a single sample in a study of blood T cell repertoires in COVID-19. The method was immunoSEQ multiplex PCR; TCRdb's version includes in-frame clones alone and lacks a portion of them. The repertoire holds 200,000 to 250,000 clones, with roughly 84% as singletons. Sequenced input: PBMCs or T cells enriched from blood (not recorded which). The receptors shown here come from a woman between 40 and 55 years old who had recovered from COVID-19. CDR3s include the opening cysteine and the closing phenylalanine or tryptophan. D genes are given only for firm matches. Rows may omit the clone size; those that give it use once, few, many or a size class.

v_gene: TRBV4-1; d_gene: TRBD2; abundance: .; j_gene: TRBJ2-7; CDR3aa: CASSYTSGEYYEQYF; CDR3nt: TGCGCCAGCAGCTATACTAGCGGAGAATACTACGAGCAGTACTTC
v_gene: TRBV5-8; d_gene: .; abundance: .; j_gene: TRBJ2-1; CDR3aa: CASSRRDNEQFF; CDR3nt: TGTGCCAGCAGCCGCCGGGACAATGAGCAGTTCTTC
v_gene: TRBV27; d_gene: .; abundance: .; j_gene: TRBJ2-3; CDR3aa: CASATNRAWTDTQYF; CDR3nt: TGTGCCAGCGCCACTAACAGGGCATGGACAGATACGCAGTATTTT
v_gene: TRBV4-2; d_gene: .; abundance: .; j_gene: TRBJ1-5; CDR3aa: CASSQEHTGYGQPQHF; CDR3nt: TGTGCCAGCAGCCAAGAACACACAGGGTATGGTCAGCCCCAGCATTTT
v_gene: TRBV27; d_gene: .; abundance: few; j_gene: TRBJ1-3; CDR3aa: CASSRAGSSGNTIYF; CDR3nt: TGTGCCAGCAGTCGCGCGGGGAGCTCTGGAAACACCATATATTTT
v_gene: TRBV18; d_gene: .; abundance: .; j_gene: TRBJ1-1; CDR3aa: CASSPPPESEAFF; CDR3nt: TGTGCCAGCTCACCACCGCCAGAATCCGAAGCTTTCTTT
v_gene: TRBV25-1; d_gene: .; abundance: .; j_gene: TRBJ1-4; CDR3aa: CASMQRGPNNEKLFF; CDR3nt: TGTGCCAGCATGCAGCGGGGGCCGAATAATGAAAAACTGTTTTTT
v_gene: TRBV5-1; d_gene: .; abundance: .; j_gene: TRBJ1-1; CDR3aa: CASSPRVGNTEAFF; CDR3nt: TGCGCCAGCAGCCCTCGGGTGGGGAACACTGAAGCTTTCTTT
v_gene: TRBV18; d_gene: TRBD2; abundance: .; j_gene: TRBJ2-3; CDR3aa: CASSKGGLADTDTQYF; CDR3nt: TGTGCCAGCTCAAAAGGCGGGCTAGCGGACACAGATACGCAGTATTTT
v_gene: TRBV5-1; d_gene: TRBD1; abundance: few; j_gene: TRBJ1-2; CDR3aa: CASSLGGTGSYGYTF; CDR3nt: TGCGCCAGCAGCCTGGGCGGGACAGGGAGCTATGGCTACACCTTC
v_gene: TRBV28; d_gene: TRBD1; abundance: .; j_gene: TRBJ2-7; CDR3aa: CASSLTGPTYEQYF; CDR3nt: TGTGCCAGCAGTTTGACAGGGCCGACTTACGAGCAGTACTTC
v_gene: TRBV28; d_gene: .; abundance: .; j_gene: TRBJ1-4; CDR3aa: CASGVRGEKLFF; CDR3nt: TGTGCCAGCGGAGTACGAGGAGAAAAACTGTTTTTT
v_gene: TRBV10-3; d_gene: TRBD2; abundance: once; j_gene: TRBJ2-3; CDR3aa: CAISVASGDTDTQYF; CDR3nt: TGTGCCATCAGTGTTGCTAGCGGGGACACAGATACGCAGTATTTT
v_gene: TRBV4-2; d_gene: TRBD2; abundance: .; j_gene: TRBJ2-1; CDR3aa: CASSQDNSLAGGNEQFF; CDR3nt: TGTGCCAGCAGCCAAGATAACTCCCTAGCGGGAGGCAATGAGCAGTTCTTC
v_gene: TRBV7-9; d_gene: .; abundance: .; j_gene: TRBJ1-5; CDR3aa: CASSPRGEEPQHF; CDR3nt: TGTGCCAGCAGCCCTCGGGGAGAGGAGCCCCAGCATTTT
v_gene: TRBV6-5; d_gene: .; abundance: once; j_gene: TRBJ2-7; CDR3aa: CASIPRGSDPYEQYF; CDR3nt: TGTGCCAGCATCCCAAGGGGGAGCGATCCCTACGAGCAGTACTTC
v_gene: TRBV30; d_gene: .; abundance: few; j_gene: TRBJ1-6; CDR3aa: CAWSVRPGYDSPLHF; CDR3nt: TGTGCCTGGAGTGTACGGCCAGGGTATGATTCACCCCTCCACTTT
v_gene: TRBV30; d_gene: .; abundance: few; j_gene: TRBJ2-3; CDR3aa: CAWSVDRGTDTQYF; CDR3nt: TGTGCCTGGAGTGTCGACAGAGGCACAGATACGCAGTATTTT
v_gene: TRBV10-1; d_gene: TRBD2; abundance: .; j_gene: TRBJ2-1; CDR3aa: CASGVGAGENEQFF; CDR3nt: TGCGCCAGCGGCGTGGGAGCGGGAGAGAATGAGCAGTTCTTC
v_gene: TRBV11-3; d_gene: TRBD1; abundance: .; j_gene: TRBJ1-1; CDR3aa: CASSLVSQGAMNTEAFF; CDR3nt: TGTGCCAGCAGCTTAGTCTCACAGGGGGCGATGAACACTGAAGCTTTCTTT
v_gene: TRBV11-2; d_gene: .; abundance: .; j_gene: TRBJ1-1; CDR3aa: CASSLMIGGAEAFF; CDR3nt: TGTGCCAGCAGCTTGATGATAGGGGGAGCTGAAGCTTTCTTT
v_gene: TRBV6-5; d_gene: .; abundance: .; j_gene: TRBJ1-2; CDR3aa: CASRRSEELTF; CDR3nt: TGTGCCAGCAGGAGATCCGAGGAGTTAACCTTC
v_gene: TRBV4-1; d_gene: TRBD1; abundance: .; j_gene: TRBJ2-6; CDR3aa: CASSRATGGDSGANVLTF; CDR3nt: TGCGCCAGCAGCCGAGCCACAGGGGGTGACTCTGGGGCCAACGTCCTGACTTTC
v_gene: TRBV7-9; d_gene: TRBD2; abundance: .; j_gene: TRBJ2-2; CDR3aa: CASSPRGTSGNLGELFF; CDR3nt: TGTGCCAGCAGCCCCCGGGGGACTAGCGGGAATCTCGGGGAGCTGTTTTTT
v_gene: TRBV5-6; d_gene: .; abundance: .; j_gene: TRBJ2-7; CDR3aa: CASSQNSYEQYF; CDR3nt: TGTGCCAGCAGCCAAAACTCCTACGAGCAGTACTTC
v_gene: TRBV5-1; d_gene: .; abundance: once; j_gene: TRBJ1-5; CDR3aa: CASSSTGSANQPQHF; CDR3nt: TGCGCCAGCAGCTCAACAGGGAGCGCTAATCAGCCCCAGCATTTT
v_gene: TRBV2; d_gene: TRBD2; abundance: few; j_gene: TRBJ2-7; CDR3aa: CASHLAQGGDKQYF; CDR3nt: TGTGCCAGTCACCTCGCCCAGGGAGGGGATAAGCAGTACTTC
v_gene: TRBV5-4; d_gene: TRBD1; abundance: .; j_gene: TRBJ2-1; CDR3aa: CASSSINRGSNEQFF; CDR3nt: TGTGCCAGCAGCTCCATAAACAGGGGTTCCAATGAGCAGTTCTTC
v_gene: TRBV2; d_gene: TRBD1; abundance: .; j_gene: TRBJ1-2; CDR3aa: CASTRDRGAYGYTF; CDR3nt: TGTGCCAGCACCCGGGACAGGGGAGCCTATGGCTACACCTTC
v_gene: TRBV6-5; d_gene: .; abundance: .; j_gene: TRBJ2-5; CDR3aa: CASTRADQETQYF; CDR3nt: TGTGCCAGCACCCGAGCGGACCAAGAGACCCAGTACTTC
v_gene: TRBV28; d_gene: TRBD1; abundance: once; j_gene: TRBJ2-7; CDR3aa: CASRGQGYEQYF; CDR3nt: TGTGCCAGCAGGGGACAGGGCTACGAGCAGTACTTC
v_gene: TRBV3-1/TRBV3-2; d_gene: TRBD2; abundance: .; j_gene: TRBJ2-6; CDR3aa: CASSQDSPRAGGPSGANVLTF; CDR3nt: TGTGCCAGCAGCCAAGATTCCCCTCGAGCGGGAGGGCCGTCAGGGGCCAACGTCCTGACTTTC
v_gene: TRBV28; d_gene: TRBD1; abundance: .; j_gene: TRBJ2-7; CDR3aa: CASSFGTGGYEQYF; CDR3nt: TGTGCCAGCAGTTTCGGGACAGGGGGATACGAGCAGTACTTC
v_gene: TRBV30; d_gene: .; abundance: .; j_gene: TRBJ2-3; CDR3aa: CAWSVKGVADTQYF; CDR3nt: TGTGCCTGGAGTGTAAAAGGGGTTGCGGATACGCAGTATTTT
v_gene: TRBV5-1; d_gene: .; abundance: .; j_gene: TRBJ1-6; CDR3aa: CASSFTPWGENSPLHF; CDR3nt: TGCGCCAGCAGCTTTACCCCTTGGGGAGAAAATTCACCCCTCCACTTT
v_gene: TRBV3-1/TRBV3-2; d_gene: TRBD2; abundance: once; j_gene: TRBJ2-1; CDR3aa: CASSQGIPGLAIGEQFF; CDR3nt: TGTGCCAGCAGCCAAGGCATCCCGGGACTAGCGATCGGTGAGCAGTTCTTC
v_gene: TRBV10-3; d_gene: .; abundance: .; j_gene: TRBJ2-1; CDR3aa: CAIRPGLREHNEQFF; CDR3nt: TGTGCCATCAGGCCGGGACTCCGGGAGCACAATGAGCAGTTCTTC
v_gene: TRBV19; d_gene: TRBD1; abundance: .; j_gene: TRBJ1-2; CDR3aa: CATLTGGADGYTF; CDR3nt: TGTGCCACCTTAACAGGGGGCGCGGATGGCTACACCTTC
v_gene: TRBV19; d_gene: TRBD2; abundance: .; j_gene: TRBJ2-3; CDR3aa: CASSSLGLVMADTQYF; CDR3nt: TGTGCCAGTAGCAGCTTGGGACTAGTTATGGCAGATACGCAGTATTTT
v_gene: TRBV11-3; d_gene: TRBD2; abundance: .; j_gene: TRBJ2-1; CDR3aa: CASNERGTYNEQFF; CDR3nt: TGTGCCAGCAACGAGCGGGGGACCTACAATGAGCAGTTCTTC
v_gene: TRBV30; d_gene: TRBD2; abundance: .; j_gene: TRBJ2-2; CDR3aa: CAWGTSGTSNTGELFF; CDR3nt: TGTGCCTGGGGGACTAGCGGGACCTCGAACACCGGGGAGCTGTTTTTT
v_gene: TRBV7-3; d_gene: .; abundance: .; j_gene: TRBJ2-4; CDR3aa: CASSLDSKNIQYF; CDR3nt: TGTGCCAGCAGCTTGGACAGCAAAAACATTCAGTACTTC
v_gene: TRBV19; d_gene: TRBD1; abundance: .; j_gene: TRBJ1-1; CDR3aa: CASQDRGMNTEAFF; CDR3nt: TGTGCCAGCCAGGACAGGGGGATGAACACTGAAGCTTTCTTT
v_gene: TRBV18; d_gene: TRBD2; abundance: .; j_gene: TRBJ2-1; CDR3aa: CASSIQSGSLLNEQFF; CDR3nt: TGTGCCAGCTCAATCCAAAGCGGGAGCCTTCTTAATGAGCAGTTCTTC
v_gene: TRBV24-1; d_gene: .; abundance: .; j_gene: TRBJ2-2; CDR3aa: CATRNRVTGELFF; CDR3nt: TGTGCCACCAGAAACAGGGTTACCGGGGAGCTGTTTTTT
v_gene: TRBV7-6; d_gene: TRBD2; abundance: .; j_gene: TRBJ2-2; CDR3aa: CASSPRTSGNTGELFF; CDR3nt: TGTGCCAGCAGCCCCAGGACTAGCGGGAACACCGGGGAGCTGTTTTTT
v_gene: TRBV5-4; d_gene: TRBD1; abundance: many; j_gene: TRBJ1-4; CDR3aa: CASSRSGGNEKLFF; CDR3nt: TGTGCCAGCAGTAGATCAGGGGGCAATGAAAAACTGTTTTTT
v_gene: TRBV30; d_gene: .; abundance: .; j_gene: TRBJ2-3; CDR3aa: CAWSISSRTDTQYF; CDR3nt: TGTGCCTGGAGTATAAGCTCGCGCACAGATACGCAGTATTTT
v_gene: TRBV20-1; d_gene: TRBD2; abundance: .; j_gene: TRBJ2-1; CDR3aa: CSASRLAVYNEQFF; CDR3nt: TGCAGTGCTAGTCGTCTAGCGGTATACAATGAGCAGTTCTTC
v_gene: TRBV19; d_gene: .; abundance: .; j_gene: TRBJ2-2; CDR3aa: CASRYYTGELFF; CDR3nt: TGTGCCAGTAGATACTACACCGGGGAGCTGTTTTTT
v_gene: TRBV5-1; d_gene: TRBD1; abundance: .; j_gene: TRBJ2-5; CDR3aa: CASSRGTGAPETQYF; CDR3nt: TGCGCCAGCAGCAGGGGGACAGGGGCCCCAGAGACCCAGTACTTC
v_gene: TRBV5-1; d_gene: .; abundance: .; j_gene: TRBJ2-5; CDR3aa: CASKKGQSKETQYF; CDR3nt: TGCGCCAGCAAAAAGGGGCAGTCAAAAGAGACCCAGTACTTC
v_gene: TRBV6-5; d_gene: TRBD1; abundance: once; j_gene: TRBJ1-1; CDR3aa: CASSYRGQAEAFF; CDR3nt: TGTGCCAGCAGTTATCGGGGACAGGCTGAAGCTTTCTTT
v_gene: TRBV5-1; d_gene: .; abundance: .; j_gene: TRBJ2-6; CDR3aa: CATGEGAAANVLTF; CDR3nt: TGCGCCACCGGAGAAGGGGCGGCCGCCAACGTCCTGACTTTC
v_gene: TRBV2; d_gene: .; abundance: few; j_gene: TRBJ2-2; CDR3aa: CASSEWWENGELFF; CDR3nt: TGTGCCAGCAGTGAATGGTGGGAGAACGGGGAGCTGTTTTTT